This T cell receptor (beta chain) emerged from a study of blood T cell repertoires in COVID-19. About the research overall: Samples representing acute and convalescent COVID-19 were sourced from the United States, Italy and Spain.

V dropped 5 bases and J dropped 5; count of bases not matched to a gene: 3. The germline V gene has CDR1 LNHDA and CDR2 SQIVND (reference sequence). This CDR3 has 14 amino acids. Original processing notes: Scientists estimated how many nucleated cells there were by amplifying reference gene primers. Data came from immunoSEQ multiplex PCR; TCRdb stores just in-frame clones and leaves some out. The V and J calls and the clone size are those of that table, but D and trimming were determined from the DNA. The sample consists of some 100,000 clones, less than 85% of them appearing once. This chain joins TRBV19 and TRBJ2-2; TRBD1 matches 9 bases. The TCR sequence derives from a woman aged 55-70 years with acute or convalescent COVID-19. Sequencing was done on a sample of peripheral blood. This CDR3 reads CASSLGQGTGELFF. CDR3 nucleotides: TGTGCCAGTAGTTTGGGACAGGGAACCGGGGAGCTGTTTTTT.